This TCR beta chain is drawn from a study of T cell repertoires in cytomegalovirus infection. For the study at large: Used in the study were CMV epitopes, some recently identified and HLA-C-restricted, others well-studied and HLA-B-restricted. Notes on the study in general: Within the response measured ex vivo, HLA-C-restricted CMV-specific TCR beta clonotypes were dominant.

On this clonotype itself: Its antigen is unidentified.

TCRdb reprocessed the reads with MiXCR, giving one entry per CDR3 protein. The sample holds about 890,000 distinct CDR3 sequences, approximately 31% seen once. Trimming removed 6 bases at V and 3 bases at J, with 14 bases between. The CDR3 runs to 14 residues. The sequence was collected from a human donor in good health (CMV status not recorded). Some clones in this sample may be carry-over from other donors' samples. The source material was cultured CD8+ T cells from PBMCs, sampled from culture after CMV antigen stimulation. J is TRBJ2-5 and V is TRBV12-3 or TRBV12-4; weak D call: TRBD2 (5 bases). The CDR3 here is CASRLRGYEETQYF. The CDR3 bases are TGTGCCAGCAGACTACGGGGTTACGAAGAGACCCAGTACTTC.